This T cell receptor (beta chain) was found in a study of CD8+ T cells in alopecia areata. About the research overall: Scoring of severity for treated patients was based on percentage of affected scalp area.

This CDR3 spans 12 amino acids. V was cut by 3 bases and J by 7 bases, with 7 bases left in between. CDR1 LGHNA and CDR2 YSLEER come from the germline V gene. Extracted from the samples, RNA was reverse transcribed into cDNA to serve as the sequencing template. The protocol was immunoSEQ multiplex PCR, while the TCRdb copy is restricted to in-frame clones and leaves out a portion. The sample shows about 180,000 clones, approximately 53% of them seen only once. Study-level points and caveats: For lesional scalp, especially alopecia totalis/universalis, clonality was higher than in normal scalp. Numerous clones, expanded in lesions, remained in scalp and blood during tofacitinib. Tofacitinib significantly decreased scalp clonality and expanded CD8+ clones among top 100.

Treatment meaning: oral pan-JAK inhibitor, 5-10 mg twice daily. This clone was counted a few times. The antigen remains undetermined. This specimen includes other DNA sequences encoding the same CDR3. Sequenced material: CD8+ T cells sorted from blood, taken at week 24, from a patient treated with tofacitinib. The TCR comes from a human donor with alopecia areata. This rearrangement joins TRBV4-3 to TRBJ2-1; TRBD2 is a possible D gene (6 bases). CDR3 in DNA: TGCGCCAGCAGCCAGGGGGGAAATGAGCAGTTCTTC. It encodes CASSQGGNEQFF.